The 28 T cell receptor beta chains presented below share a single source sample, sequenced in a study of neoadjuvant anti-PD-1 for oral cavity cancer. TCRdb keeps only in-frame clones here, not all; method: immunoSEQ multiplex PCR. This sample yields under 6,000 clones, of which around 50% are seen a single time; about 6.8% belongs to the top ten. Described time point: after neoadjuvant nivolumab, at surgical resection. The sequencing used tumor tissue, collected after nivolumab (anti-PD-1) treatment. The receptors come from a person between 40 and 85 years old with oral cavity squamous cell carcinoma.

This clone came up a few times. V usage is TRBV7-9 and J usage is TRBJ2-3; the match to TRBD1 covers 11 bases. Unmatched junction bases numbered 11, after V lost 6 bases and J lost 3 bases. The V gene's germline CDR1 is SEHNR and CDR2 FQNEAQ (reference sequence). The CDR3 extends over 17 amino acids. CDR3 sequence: CASRHPAGTGGTDTQYF. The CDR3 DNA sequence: TGTGCCAGCAGGCACCCGGCCGGGACAGGGGGAACAGATACGCAGTATTTT.

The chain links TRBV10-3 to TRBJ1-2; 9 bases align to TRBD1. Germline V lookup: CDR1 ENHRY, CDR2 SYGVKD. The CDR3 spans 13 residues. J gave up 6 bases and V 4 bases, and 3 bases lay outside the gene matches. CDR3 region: CAISARTGDGYTF. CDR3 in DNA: TGTGCCATCAGTGCGAGGACAGGGGATGGCTACACCTTC.

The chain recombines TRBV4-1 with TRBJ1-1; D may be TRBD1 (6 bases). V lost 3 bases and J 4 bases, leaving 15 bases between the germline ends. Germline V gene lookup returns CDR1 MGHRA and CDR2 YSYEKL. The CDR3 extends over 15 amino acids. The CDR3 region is CASSHNTGRGTEAFF. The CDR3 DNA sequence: TGCGCCAGCAGCCATAACACAGGGAGAGGCACTGAAGCTTTCTTT.

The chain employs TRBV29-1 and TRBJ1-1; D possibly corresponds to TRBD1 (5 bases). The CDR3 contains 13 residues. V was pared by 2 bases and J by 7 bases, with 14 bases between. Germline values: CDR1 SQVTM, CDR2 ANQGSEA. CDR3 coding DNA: TGCAGCGTTGAAAGGCCCAGGGCGGTTGAAGCTTTCTTT. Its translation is CSVERPRAVEAFF.

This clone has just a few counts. The CDR3 loop is CASNRDSSFNQPQHF. CDR3 nucleotides: TGTGCCAGCAATCGGGACAGTAGTTTCAATCAGCCCCAGCATTTT. V is TRBV2 and J is TRBJ1-5; 7 bases map to TRBD1. J gave up 3 bases and V 7 bases, and 9 bases lay outside the gene matches. Germline CDR1 SNHLY, CDR2 FYNNEI. The CDR3 length is 15 residues.

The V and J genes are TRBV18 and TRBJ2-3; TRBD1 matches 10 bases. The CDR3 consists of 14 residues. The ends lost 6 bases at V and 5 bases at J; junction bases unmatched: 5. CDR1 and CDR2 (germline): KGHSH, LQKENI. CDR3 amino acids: CASSLGQGGDTQYF. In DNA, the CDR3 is TGTGCCAGCTCCCTCGGACAGGGGGGAGATACGCAGTATTTT.

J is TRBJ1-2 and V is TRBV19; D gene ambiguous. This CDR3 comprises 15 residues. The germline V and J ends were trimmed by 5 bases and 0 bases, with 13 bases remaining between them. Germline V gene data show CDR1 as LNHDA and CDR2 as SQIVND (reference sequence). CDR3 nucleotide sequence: TGTGCCAGTAGTTCCCCGAGCAGCTCTAACTATGGCTACACCTTC. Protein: CASSSPSSSNYGYTF.

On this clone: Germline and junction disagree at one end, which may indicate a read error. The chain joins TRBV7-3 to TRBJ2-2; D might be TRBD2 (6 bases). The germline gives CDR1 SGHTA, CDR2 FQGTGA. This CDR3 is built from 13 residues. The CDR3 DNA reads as TGTGCCAGCAGCCTAACGGGAGCCGGGGAGCTGTTTTTT. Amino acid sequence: CASSLTGAGELFF.

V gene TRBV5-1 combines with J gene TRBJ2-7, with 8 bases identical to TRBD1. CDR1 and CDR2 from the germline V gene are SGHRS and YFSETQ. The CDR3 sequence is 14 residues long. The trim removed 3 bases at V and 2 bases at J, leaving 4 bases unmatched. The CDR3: CASSYGTGPYEQYF. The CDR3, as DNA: TGCGCCAGCAGCTATGGGACAGGACCCTACGAGCAGTACTTC. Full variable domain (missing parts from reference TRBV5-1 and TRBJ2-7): KAGVTQTPRYLIKTRGQQVTLSCSPISGHRSVSWYQQTPGQGLQFLFEYFSETQRNKGNFPGRFSGRQFSNSRSEMNVSTLELGDSALYLCASSYGTGPYEQYFGPGTRLTVT.

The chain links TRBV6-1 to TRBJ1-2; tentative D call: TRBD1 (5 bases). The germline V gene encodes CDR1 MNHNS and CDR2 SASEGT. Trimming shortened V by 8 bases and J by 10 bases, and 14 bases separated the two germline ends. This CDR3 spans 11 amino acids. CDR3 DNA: TGTGCCAGCGTCAGTGGGGACCTCTACACCTTC. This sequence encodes CASVSGDLYTF.

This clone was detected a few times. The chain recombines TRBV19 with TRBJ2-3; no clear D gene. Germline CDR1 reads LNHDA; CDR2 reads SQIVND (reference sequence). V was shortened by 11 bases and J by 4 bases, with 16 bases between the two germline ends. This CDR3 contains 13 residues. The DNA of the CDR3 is TGTGCCGTGGCTAGGCCGCCGTCAGATACGCAGTATTTT. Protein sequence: CAVARPPSDTQYF.

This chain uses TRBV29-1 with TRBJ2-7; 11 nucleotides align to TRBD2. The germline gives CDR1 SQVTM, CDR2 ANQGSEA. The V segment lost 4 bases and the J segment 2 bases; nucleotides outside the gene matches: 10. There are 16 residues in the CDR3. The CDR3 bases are TGCAGCGTTGGAACCCTTAGCGGGAGGGCCCCCTACGAGCAGTACTTC. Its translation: CSVGTLSGRAPYEQYF.

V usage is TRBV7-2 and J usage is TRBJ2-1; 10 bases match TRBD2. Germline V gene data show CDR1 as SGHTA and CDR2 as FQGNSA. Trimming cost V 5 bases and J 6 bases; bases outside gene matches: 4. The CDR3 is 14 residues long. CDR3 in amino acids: CASSHGTSANEQFF. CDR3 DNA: TGTGCCAGCAGCCATGGGACTAGCGCCAATGAGCAGTTCTTC. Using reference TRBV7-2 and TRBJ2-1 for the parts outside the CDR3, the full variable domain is GAGVSQSPSNKVTEKGKDVELRCDPISGHTALYWYRQSLGQGLEFLIYFQGNSAPDKSGLPSDRFSAERTGGSVSTLTIQRTQQEDSAVYLCASSHGTSANEQFFGPGTRLTVL.

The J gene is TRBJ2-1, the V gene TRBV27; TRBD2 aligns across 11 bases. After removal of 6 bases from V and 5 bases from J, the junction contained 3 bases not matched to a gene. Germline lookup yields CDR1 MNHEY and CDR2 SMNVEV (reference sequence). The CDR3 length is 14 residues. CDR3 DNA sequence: TGTGCCAGCAGCCTGACTAGCGGGAACAATGAGCAGTTCTTC. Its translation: CASSLTSGNNEQFF.

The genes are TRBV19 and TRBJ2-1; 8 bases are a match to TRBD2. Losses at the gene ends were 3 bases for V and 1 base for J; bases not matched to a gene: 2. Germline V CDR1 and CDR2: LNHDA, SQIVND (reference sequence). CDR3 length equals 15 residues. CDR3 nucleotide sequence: TGTGCCAGTAGTATTAGCGGGATTTCCTACAATGAGCAGTTCTTC. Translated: CASSISGISYNEQFF.

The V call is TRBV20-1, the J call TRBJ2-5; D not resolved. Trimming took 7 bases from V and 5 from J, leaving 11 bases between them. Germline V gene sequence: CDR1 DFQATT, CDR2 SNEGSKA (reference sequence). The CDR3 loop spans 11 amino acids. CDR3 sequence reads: CSGLLGETQYF. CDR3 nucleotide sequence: TGCAGTGGACTGCTCGGGGAGACCCAGTACTTC.

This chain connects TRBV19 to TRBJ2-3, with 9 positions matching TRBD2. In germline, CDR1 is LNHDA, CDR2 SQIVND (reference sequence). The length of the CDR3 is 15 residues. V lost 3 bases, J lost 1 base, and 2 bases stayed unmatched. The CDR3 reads CASSMLAGRTDTQYF. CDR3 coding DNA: TGTGCCAGTAGTATGCTAGCGGGACGCACAGATACGCAGTATTTT. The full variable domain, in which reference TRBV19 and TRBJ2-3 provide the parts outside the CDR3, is DGGITQSPKYLFRKEGQNVTLSCEQNLNHDAMYWYRQDPGQGLRLIYYSQIVNDFQKGDIAEGYSVSREKKESFPLTVTSAQKNPTAFYLCASSMLAGRTDTQYFGPGTRLTVL.

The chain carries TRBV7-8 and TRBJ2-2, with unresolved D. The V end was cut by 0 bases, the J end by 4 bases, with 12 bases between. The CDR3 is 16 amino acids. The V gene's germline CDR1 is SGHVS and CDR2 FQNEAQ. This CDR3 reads CASSLALGSFTGELFF. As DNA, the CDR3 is TGTGCCAGCAGCTTAGCGCTGGGTAGCTTCACCGGGGAGCTGTTTTTT.

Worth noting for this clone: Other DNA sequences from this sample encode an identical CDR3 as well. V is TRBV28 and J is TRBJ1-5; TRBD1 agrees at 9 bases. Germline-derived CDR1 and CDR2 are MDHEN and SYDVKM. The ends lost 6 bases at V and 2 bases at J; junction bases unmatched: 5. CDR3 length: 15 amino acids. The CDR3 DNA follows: TGTGCCAGCAGCTCGGGACAGGGAGGCAATCAGCCCCAGCATTTT. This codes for CASSSGQGGNQPQHF.

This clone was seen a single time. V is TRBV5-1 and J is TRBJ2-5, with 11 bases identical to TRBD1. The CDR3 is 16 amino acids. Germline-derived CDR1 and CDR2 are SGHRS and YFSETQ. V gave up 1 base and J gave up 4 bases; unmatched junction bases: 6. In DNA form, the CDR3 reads TGCGCCAGCAGCTTGACAGGGACAGGGGGGATAGAGACCCAGTACTTC. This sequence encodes CASSLTGTGGIETQYF.

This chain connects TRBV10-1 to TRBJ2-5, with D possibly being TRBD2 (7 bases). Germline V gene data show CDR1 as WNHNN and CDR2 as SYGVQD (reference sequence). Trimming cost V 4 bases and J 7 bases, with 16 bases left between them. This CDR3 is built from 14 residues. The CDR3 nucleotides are TGCGCCAGCAGTGCCCTCCGGGGGGCTGGGACCCAGTACTTC. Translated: CASSALRGAGTQYF.

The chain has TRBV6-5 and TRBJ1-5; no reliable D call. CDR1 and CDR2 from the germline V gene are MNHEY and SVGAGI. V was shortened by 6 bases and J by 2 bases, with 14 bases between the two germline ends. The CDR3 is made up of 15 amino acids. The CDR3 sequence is CASRKVGSGNQPQHF. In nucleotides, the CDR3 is TGTGCCAGCAGAAAGGTGGGAAGTGGCAATCAGCCCCAGCATTTT.

This chain's CDR3 is CASSRVPGQVDGNTIYF. CDR3 in DNA: TGTGCCAGCAGTCGCGTACCGGGACAAGTAGATGGAAACACCATATATTTT. V is TRBV27 and J is TRBJ1-3; a weak D match, TRBD1 (6 bases). The CDR3 length is 17 residues. V was clipped by 5 bases and J by 3 bases, with 20 bases between them. Germline CDR1 reads MNHEY; CDR2 reads SMNVEV (reference sequence).

The CDR3 bases are TGTGCCAGTACCCAGGGAAGATATGGCTACACCTTC. Translation gives CASTQGRYGYTF. The J gene is TRBJ1-2, the V gene TRBV19, with D tentatively TRBD1 (5 bases). Trimming removed 7 bases at V and 5 bases at J, with 11 bases between. The CDR3 has 12 amino acids. Looked up from germline, CDR1 is LNHDA and CDR2 is SQIVND (reference sequence).

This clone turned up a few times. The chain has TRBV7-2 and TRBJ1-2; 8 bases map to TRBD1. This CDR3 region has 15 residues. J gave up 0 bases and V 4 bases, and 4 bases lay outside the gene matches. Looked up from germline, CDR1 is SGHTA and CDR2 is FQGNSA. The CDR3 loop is CASSYDRGPNYGYTF. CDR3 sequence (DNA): TGTGCCAGCAGCTACGACAGGGGCCCTAACTATGGCTACACCTTC.

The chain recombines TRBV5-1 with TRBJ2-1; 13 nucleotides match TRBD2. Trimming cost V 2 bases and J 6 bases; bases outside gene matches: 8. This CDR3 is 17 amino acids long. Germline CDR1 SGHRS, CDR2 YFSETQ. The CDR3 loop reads CASSFGTSGILLNEQFF. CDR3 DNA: TGCGCCAGCAGCTTTGGGACTAGCGGGATCTTACTCAATGAGCAGTTCTTC.

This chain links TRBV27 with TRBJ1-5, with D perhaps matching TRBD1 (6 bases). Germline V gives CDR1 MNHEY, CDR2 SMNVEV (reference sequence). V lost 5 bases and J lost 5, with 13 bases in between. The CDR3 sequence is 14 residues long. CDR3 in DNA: TGTGCCAGCAGTCTACGGGCAGGGGATCAGCCCCAGCATTTT. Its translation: CASSLRAGDQPQHF.

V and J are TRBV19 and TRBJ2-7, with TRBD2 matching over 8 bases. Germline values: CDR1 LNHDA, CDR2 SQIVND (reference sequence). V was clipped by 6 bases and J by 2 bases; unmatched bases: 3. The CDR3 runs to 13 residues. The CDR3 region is CASSRGGPYEQYF. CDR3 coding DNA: TGTGCCAGTAGCCGGGGGGGGCCCTACGAGCAGTACTTC.